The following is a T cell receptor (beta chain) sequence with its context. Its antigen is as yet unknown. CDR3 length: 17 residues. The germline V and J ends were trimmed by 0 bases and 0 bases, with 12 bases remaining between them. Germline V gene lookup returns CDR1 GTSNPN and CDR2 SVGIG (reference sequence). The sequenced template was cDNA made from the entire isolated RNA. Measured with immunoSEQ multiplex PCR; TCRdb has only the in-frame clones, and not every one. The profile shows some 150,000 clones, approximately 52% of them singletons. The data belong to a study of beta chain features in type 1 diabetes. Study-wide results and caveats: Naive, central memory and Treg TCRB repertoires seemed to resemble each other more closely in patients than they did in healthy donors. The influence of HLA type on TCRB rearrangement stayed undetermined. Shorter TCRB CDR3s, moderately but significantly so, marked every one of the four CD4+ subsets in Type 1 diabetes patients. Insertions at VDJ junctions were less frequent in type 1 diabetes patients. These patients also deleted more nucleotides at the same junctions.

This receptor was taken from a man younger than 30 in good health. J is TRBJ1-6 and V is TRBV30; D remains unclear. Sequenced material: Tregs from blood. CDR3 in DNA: TGTGCCTGGAGTGTCTGGAGAGTGAGCTCCTATAATTCACCCCTCCACTTT. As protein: CAWSVWRVSSYNSPLHF. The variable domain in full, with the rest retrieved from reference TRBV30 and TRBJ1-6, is SQTIHQWPATLVQPVGSPLSLECTVEGTSNPNLYWYRQAAGRGLQLLFYSVGIGQISSEVPQNLSASRPQDRQFILSSKKLLLSDSGFYLCAWSVWRVSSYNSPLHFGNGTRLTVT.